This TCR beta chain comes out of a study of cytotoxic CD8 clonotypes in ibrutinib-treated CLL. Produced via immunoSEQ multiplex PCR; TCRdb's table is partial and in-frame only. The sample shows some 300,000 clones, more than 65% of them seen only once. Germline values: CDR1 MGHRA, CDR2 YSYEKL. Trimming shortened V by 6 bases and J by 2 bases, and 11 bases separated the two germline ends. This CDR3 has 13 residues. The sequence derives from a human donor with chronic lymphocytic leukemia. The input for sequencing was PBMCs, taken before ibrutinib treatment. The chain uses TRBV4-1 and TRBJ2-7, with D perhaps being TRBD1 or TRBD2 (5 bases each). The CDR3, as DNA: TGCGCCAGCAGTCCCGGGACCACCTACGAGCAGTACTTC. It is translated as CASSPGTTYEQYF.